These 32 T cell receptor beta chains came from one sample sequenced in a study of T-cell reconstitution after alpha-beta-depleted transplantation in children. TCRbeta library preparation incorporated unique molecular identifiers. TCRdb called the PCR reads again in MiXCR, with one record for every CDR3 protein. Seen here are some 500,000 distinct CDR3 sequences, approximately 20% observed once, and the top ten hold 3.3%. Source: PBMCs from the stem cell graft donor, taken from the stem cell graft. Receptor source: a human donor who donated a stem cell graft to a child with acute lymphoblastic leukemia.

The chain couples TRBV13 to TRBJ1-1; D remains unclear. Trimming took 4 bases from V and 5 from J, leaving 11 bases between them. The CDR3 covers 13 residues. Germline V gene sequence: CDR1 PRHDT, CDR2 FYEKMQ (reference sequence). The CDR3 spells CASSWGSGTEAFF. In DNA, the CDR3 is TGTGCCAGCAGCTGGGGAAGCGGGACTGAAGCTTTCTTT.

The chain joins TRBV6-1 to TRBJ2-3; 7 bases are shared with TRBD2. Trimming at V came to 6 bases and at J to 6 bases, leaving 9 bases not matched to a gene. The CDR3 loop spans 14 amino acids. The germline CDR1 and CDR2 sequences are MNHNS and SASEGT. CDR3 sequence (DNA): TGTGCCAGCAGGGGAGGGTCCGTCACGGATACGCAGTATTTT. Its protein product is CASRGGSVTDTQYF.

The chain recombines TRBV5-5 with TRBJ2-1; D uncertain. The germline V gene has CDR1 SGHKS and CDR2 YYEKEE (reference sequence). The CDR3 is made up of 15 amino acids. The ends were cut back, 3 bases at V and 7 bases at J, with 17 bases in the middle. CDR3 DNA sequence: TGTGCCAGCAGCTCAGATAGTCAGTATAAGAATGAGCAGTTCTTC. Its translation: CASSSDSQYKNEQFF. Combining the CDR3 with reference TRBV5-5 and TRBJ2-1 gives the whole variable domain DAGVTQSPTHLIKTRGQQVTLRCSPISGHKSVSWYQQVLGQGPQFIFQYYEKEERGRGNFPDRFSARQFPNYSSELNVNALLLGDSALYLCASSSDSQYKNEQFFGPGTRLTVL.

This clonotype was picked up a small number of times. The chain combines TRBV27 with TRBJ2-5, with 9 nucleotides matching TRBD1. The CDR3 is 16 amino acids. Germline CDR1 MNHEY, CDR2 SMNVEV (reference sequence). Trimming cost V 5 bases and J 0 bases; bases outside gene matches: 7. The CDR3 is CASSPTTGGYQETQYF. The CDR3 coding sequence is TGTGCCAGCAGTCCTACGACAGGGGGGTACCAAGAGACCCAGTACTTC.

A few counts support this clonotype. The rearrangement links TRBV12-3 or TRBV12-4 to TRBJ2-7, with a tentative D call TRBD2 (5 bases). The CDR3 has 15 residues. The V gene lost 5 bases and the J gene lost 5 bases, with 19 bases spanning the gap. CDR3 protein: CASSPPPGVGNEQYF. CDR3 coding DNA: TGTGCCAGCAGTCCCCCCCCCGGGGTTGGGAACGAGCAGTACTTC.

V and J are TRBV9 and TRBJ2-5; the match to TRBD1 covers 7 bases. V lost 7 bases to trimming and J lost 3 bases; unmatched junction nucleotides: 12. This CDR3 is 15 amino acids long. Germline V gene data show CDR1 as SGDLS and CDR2 as YYNGEE. The CDR3 loop reads CASGRTTGSEETQYF. The CDR3 DNA is TGTGCCAGCGGCCGAACGACAGGGTCCGAAGAGACCCAGTACTTC.

This clonotype occurred a few times. V usage is TRBV5-1 and J usage is TRBJ2-1; TRBD2 agrees at 14 bases. The CDR3 length is 16 residues. V was pared by 3 bases and J by 6 bases, with 5 bases of the junction left unmatched. Looked up from germline, CDR1 is SGHRS and CDR2 is YFSETQ. The chain's CDR3 is CASSWGLAGVGNEQFF. The CDR3 bases are TGCGCCAGCAGCTGGGGACTAGCGGGAGTAGGCAATGAGCAGTTCTTC. The full variable domain, in which reference TRBV5-1 and TRBJ2-1 provide the parts outside the CDR3, is KAGVTQTPRYLIKTRGQQVTLSCSPISGHRSVSWYQQTPGQGLQFLFEYFSETQRNKGNFPGRFSGRQFSNSRSEMNVSTLELGDSALYLCASSWGLAGVGNEQFFGPGTRLTVL.

This clonotype was recorded a few times. This chain uses TRBV12-3 or TRBV12-4 with TRBJ2-5; 7 bases align to TRBD1. V was clipped by 4 bases and J by 7 bases; unmatched bases: 6. There are 13 residues in the CDR3. CDR3 sequence: CASSSDRAGTQYF. The CDR3 DNA follows: TGTGCCAGCAGTTCAGACAGGGCTGGGACCCAGTACTTC.

This chain uses TRBV29-1 with TRBJ1-4; no firm D call. The germline V gene has CDR1 SQVTM and CDR2 ANQGSEA. V was clipped by 1 base and J by 5 bases, with 2 bases between them. The CDR3 loop spans 11 amino acids. The chain's CDR3 is CSVEGNEKLFF. The DNA for the CDR3 is TGCAGCGTTGAAGGAAATGAAAAACTGTTTTTT.

This clonotype was observed a handful of times. The V and J genes are TRBV20-1 and TRBJ2-7, with D tentatively TRBD1 (5 bases). Per the germline V gene, CDR1 is DFQATT and CDR2 is SNEGSKA (reference sequence). Trimming pared 5 bases from V and 6 bases from J, leaving 14 bases between. The CDR3 spans 12 residues. CDR3: CSAPTPQGEQYF. The CDR3 DNA sequence: TGCAGTGCTCCTACCCCCCAGGGCGAGCAGTACTTC.

In its sample, this clonotype was seen a few times. The V and J genes are TRBV2 and TRBJ2-7, with 10 bases fitting TRBD1. The CDR3 sequence is 15 residues long. V dropped 8 bases and J dropped 5; count of bases not matched to a gene: 12. Per germline, CDR1 SNHLY and CDR2 FYNNEI. CDR3 protein: CASGADRGRRDEQYF. In DNA, the CDR3 is TGTGCCAGCGGGGCAGACAGGGGGCGCCGGGACGAGCAGTACTTC.

This clonotype was observed a few times. The V and J genes are TRBV7-8 and TRBJ2-1; 10 bases agree with TRBD2. The V gene's germline CDR1 is SGHVS and CDR2 FQNEAQ. The CDR3 sequence is 16 residues long. Losses at the gene ends were 4 bases for V and 6 bases for J; bases not matched to a gene: 9. CDR3 region: CASSSSSGRRANEQFF. CDR3 DNA sequence: TGTGCCAGCAGCTCGAGTAGCGGGAGGCGGGCCAATGAGCAGTTCTTC.

This chain uses TRBV7-2 with TRBJ2-7; D may correspond to TRBD1 or TRBD2 (5 bases each). The germline gives CDR1 SGHTA, CDR2 FQGNSA. V gave up 5 bases and J gave up 12 bases, with 17 bases separating them. The CDR3 contains 12 residues. CDR3 loop: CASSKKGRVPYF. The CDR3 DNA reads TGTGCCAGCAGCAAGAAGGGGCGGGTACCGTACTTC.

Only a few counts were recorded for this clonotype. The CDR3 DNA reads TGTGCCAGCAGCTCTTTCTCAGGGAAAGGCCTCTACGAGCAGTACTTC. Amino acid sequence: CASSSFSGKGLYEQYF. V usage is TRBV7-9 and J usage is TRBJ2-7, with TRBD1 as a possible D gene (5 bases). CDR1 is SEHNR, CDR2 FQNEAQ, per germline (reference sequence). Trimming removed 4 bases at V and 3 bases at J, with 19 bases between. The CDR3 loop spans 16 amino acids.

The rearrangement joins TRBV4-1 to TRBJ1-2; D is undetermined. The germline V gene encodes CDR1 MGHRA and CDR2 YSYEKL. This CDR3 spans 15 amino acids. Trimming pared 7 bases from V and 4 bases from J, leaving 19 bases between. CDR3 bases: TGCGCCAGCAATAGGGAGCCACATACCCTCTATGGCTACACCTTC. It codes for CASNREPHTLYGYTF.

This clonotype was seen a handful of times. V is TRBV29-1 and J is TRBJ2-5, with a possible D match to TRBD2 (5 bases). Germline values: CDR1 SQVTM, CDR2 ANQGSEA. This CDR3 region has 13 residues. Trimming left V 4 bases short and J 4 bases short, with 13 bases between. The CDR3, as DNA: TGCAGCGTTGTTGGGAGCGGCGCAGAGACCCAGTACTTC. As protein: CSVVGSGAETQYF. Full variable domain (remainder filled in from reference TRBV29-1 and TRBJ2-5): SAVISQKPSRDICQRGTSLTIQCQVDSQVTMMFWYRQQPGQSLTLIATANQGSEATYESGFVIDKFPISRPNLTFSTLTVSNMSPEDSSIYLCSVVGSGAETQYFGPGTRLLVL.

The rearrangement uses TRBV18 and TRBJ1-2; D might be TRBD1 (5 bases). Trimming took 5 bases from V and 1 from J, leaving 14 bases between them. Germline loops: CDR1 KGHSH, CDR2 LQKENI. The CDR3 is 15 residues long. The DNA of the CDR3 is TGTGCCAGCTCATCTACAGGAGAAAGTAACTATGGCTACACCTTC. As protein: CASSSTGESNYGYTF. The full variable domain, rest sourced from reference TRBV18 and TRBJ1-2, is NAGVMQNPRHLVRRRGQEARLRCSPMKGHSHVYWYRQLPEEGLKFMVYLQKENIIDESGMPKERFSAEFPKEGPSILRIQQVVRGDSAAYFCASSSTGESNYGYTFGSGTRLTVV.

A word on this clonotype: The junction departs from germline at one end; a sequencing error may be responsible. The rearrangement uses TRBV7-3 and TRBJ2-1, with 10 positions matching TRBD2. The CDR3 sequence is 14 residues long. CDR1 is SGHTA and CDR2 is FQGTGA in the germline V gene. In DNA, the CDR3 is TGTGCCAGCAGACCCGGGACTAGCGCCGATGACCAGTTCTTC. This sequence encodes CASRPGTSADDQFF.

The V gene is TRBV5-6, the J gene TRBJ2-7; D is tentatively TRBD1 or TRBD2 (5 bases each). Germline CDR1 and CDR2: SGHDT and YYEEEE. V lost 4 bases and J lost 2, with 16 bases in between. There are 15 residues in the CDR3. The CDR3 loop is CASSREGLEAYEQYF. CDR3 nucleotide sequence: TGTGCCAGCAGCCGCGAGGGGCTTGAGGCCTACGAGCAGTACTTC.

This clonotype has only a few counts. The chain couples TRBV9 to TRBJ2-1; tentatively, D is TRBD1 (5 bases). This CDR3 has 18 residues. Looked up from germline, CDR1 is SGDLS and CDR2 is YYNGEE. The germline V and J ends were trimmed by 5 bases and 2 bases, with 23 bases remaining between them. CDR3 sequence: CASSKATASHITYNEQFF. In DNA form, the CDR3 reads TGTGCCAGCAGTAAGGCGACAGCCTCTCATATAACCTACAATGAGCAGTTCTTC.

This clonotype was observed a few times. The chain employs TRBV6-1 and TRBJ1-2, with 10 bases fitting TRBD1. Germline CDR1 is MNHNS and CDR2 is SASEGT. The CDR3 sequence is 14 residues long. V trimming: 6 bases; J trimming: 6 bases; junction bases outside the gene matches: 7. DNA of the CDR3: TGTGCCAGCAGACGACAGGGGGCCATTCATGGCTACACCTTC. It yields the protein CASRRQGAIHGYTF.

This chain connects TRBV20-1 to TRBJ1-2; 10 positions match TRBD1. Germline assignment: CDR1 DFQATT and CDR2 SNEGSKA (reference sequence). This CDR3 is built from 12 residues. Trimming cost V 5 bases and J 10 bases; bases outside gene matches: 7. CDR3: CSASPGTGDYTF. In DNA form, the CDR3 reads TGCAGTGCTTCGCCCGGGACAGGGGACTACACCTTC.

The J gene is TRBJ1-5, the V gene TRBV6-5, with D unresolved. The V end lost 4 bases, the J end lost 3 bases, and 7 bases lay between the germline ends. CDR1 is MNHEY and CDR2 is SVGAGI in the germline V gene. The CDR3 sequence is 13 residues long. CDR3 amino acids: CASSLGTNQPQHF. The CDR3 DNA reads as TGTGCCAGCAGTTTGGGTACCAATCAGCCCCAGCATTTT.

The chain joins TRBV6-5 to TRBJ2-7; 9 bases match TRBD2. The CDR3 is made up of 14 amino acids. V shed 4 bases, J shed 3 bases, and the junction held 4 bases outside the gene matches. Germline V gene lookup returns CDR1 MNHEY and CDR2 SVGAGI. The CDR3 loop is CASSFPTSGYEQYF. The CDR3, as DNA: TGTGCCAGCAGTTTTCCGACTAGCGGCTACGAGCAGTACTTC.

Many counts were recorded for this clonotype. This chain links TRBV6-1 with TRBJ1-1; 8 bases align to TRBD1. The CDR3 contains 12 residues. After removal of 9 bases from V and 4 bases from J, the junction contained 4 bases not matched to a gene. Germline-derived CDR1 and CDR2 are MNHNS and SASEGT. CDR3 protein: CASYGQGTEAFF. CDR3 nucleotides: TGTGCCAGTTACGGACAGGGCACTGAAGCTTTCTTT.

This clonotype turned up a few times. The rearrangement links TRBV29-1 to TRBJ1-1, with TRBD1 identical over 10 bases. This CDR3 comprises 15 residues. Germline CDR1 and CDR2: SQVTM and ANQGSEA. V lost 6 bases, J lost 1 base, and 8 bases stayed unmatched. The CDR3 is CSVYRDRGQNTEAFF. DNA of the CDR3: TGCAGCGTCTACCGGGACAGGGGACAGAACACTGAAGCTTTCTTT.

This clonotype has only a few counts. The J gene is TRBJ1-3, the V gene TRBV5-1; 8 positions match TRBD1. Germline V lookup: CDR1 SGHRS, CDR2 YFSETQ. The CDR3 contains 16 residues. V lost 2 bases, J lost 0 bases, and 4 bases stayed unmatched. This chain's CDR3 is CASSFGTGNSGNTIYF. CDR3 in DNA: TGCGCCAGCAGCTTCGGGACAGGCAACTCTGGAAACACCATATATTTT.

This clonotype was picked up a small number of times. V gene TRBV9 combines with J gene TRBJ2-7, with 9 bases fitting TRBD1. There are 15 residues in the CDR3. Germline V gene data show CDR1 as SGDLS and CDR2 as YYNGEE. Losses at the gene ends were 0 bases for V and 2 bases for J; bases not matched to a gene: 3. Here the CDR3 reads CASSVGGQGPYEQYF. CDR3 coding DNA: TGTGCCAGCAGCGTAGGGGGACAGGGACCCTACGAGCAGTACTTC.

The chain carries TRBV6-5 and TRBJ2-7; 8 bases map to TRBD2. V was pared by 2 bases and J by 3 bases, with 6 bases of the junction left unmatched. The CDR3 has 15 amino acids. Germline V gene lookup returns CDR1 MNHEY and CDR2 SVGAGI. The CDR3 nucleotides are TGTGCCAGCAGTTACCCAGCGGGAGAAGGCTACGAGCAGTACTTC. This translates into CASSYPAGEGYEQYF.

In its sample, this clonotype was seen a few times. CDR3 in amino acids: CASSVPSGTRVSGLDNEQFF. Here the CDR3 DNA reads TGTGCCAGCAGCGTTCCTTCGGGGACTAGAGTTTCCGGACTTGACAATGAGCAGTTCTTC. The chain recombines TRBV9 with TRBJ2-1, with 8 bases identical to TRBD2. Germline V gives CDR1 SGDLS, CDR2 YYNGEE. J gave up 5 bases and V 2 bases, and 21 bases lay outside the gene matches. The CDR3 loop spans 20 amino acids.

The genes are TRBV19 and TRBJ1-1, with D possibly TRBD1 on 5 matching bases. Trimming took off 3 bases at V and 4 bases at J, with 6 bases between the two ends. Germline V gives CDR1 LNHDA, CDR2 SQIVND (reference sequence). This CDR3 has 12 residues. CDR3 sequence reads: CASSMGGTEAFF. The CDR3 region has the DNA TGTGCCAGTAGTATGGGGGGCACTGAAGCTTTCTTT.

This clonotype was detected only a few times. This chain connects TRBV12-3 or TRBV12-4 to TRBJ2-7; D gene unclear. V lost 3 bases, J lost 2 bases, and 8 bases lay in between. The CDR3 length is 13 residues. CDR3 in amino acids: CASSFSSTYEQYF. The CDR3 DNA reads as TGTGCCAGCAGTTTTAGCAGTACCTACGAGCAGTACTTC.